These 16 T cell receptor beta chains were all obtained from the same sample, sequenced in a study of response to subunit inactivated influenza vaccine. TCRdb redid the calling of the RT-PCR reads with MiXCR, one entry per CDR3 protein. The table records about 530,000 distinct CDR3 sequences, 12% of them present only once. The sample consisted of PBMCs from blood, taken on the day of vaccination. Source of these receptors: a man aged 50 to 59 who received an inactivated influenza vaccine.

This clonotype occurred many times. V usage is TRBV10-3 and J usage is TRBJ2-2; 7 nucleotides agree with TRBD1. J gave up 4 bases and V 4 bases, and 6 bases lay outside the gene matches. Germline lookup yields CDR1 ENHRY and CDR2 SYGVKD. There are 15 residues in the CDR3. CDR3 residues: CAISVQGSGTGELFF. The CDR3 nucleotides read TGTGCCATCAGTGTACAGGGGTCGGGCACCGGGGAGCTGTTTTTT.

In its sample, this clonotype was seen many times. The chain couples TRBV9 to TRBJ2-1; no clear D gene. Trimming stripped 0 bases from V and 6 bases from J, with 4 bases between. This CDR3 contains 12 residues. The germline V gene has CDR1 SGDLS and CDR2 YYNGEE. This CDR3 reads CASSVGSNEQFF. CDR3 DNA sequence: TGTGCCAGCAGCGTAGGCAGCAATGAGCAGTTCTTC.

This clonotype was recorded a few times. The rearrangement uses TRBV7-9 and TRBJ1-2; D not resolved. The V gene lost 1 base and the J gene lost 7 bases, with 4 bases spanning the gap. This CDR3 region has 11 residues. The germline V gene encodes CDR1 SEHNR and CDR2 FQNEAQ (reference sequence). The DNA of the CDR3 is TGTGCCAGCAGCTTAGAATTTGGCTACACCTTC. Translation gives CASSLEFGYTF.

In its sample, this clonotype was seen many times. This chain joins TRBV28 and TRBJ1-4; tentative D call: TRBD1 (6 bases). The CDR3 length is 15 residues. Between the trimmed V and J ends, which lost 4 bases and 3 bases, there was a span of 12 bases. Per germline, CDR1 MDHEN and CDR2 SYDVKM. CDR3 DNA sequence: TGTGCCAGCAGTTCTGCAGGGGAGGCTAATGAAAAACTGTTTTTT. Translated: CASSSAGEANEKLFF.

This clonotype was counted a few times. The CDR3 nucleotides are TGTGCCAGCAGTTACTTCTCCGGGAGGGTAAGGAATGAGCAGTTCTTC. Translating gives CASSYFSGRVRNEQFF. The chain recombines TRBV6-2 or TRBV6-3 with TRBJ2-1, with 8 bases lining up with TRBD2. CDR3 length equals 16 residues. Germline CDR1 is MNHEY and CDR2 is SVGEGT. V shed 1 base and J 7 bases; nucleotides not matched to a gene: 9.

This clonotype was picked up many times. J is TRBJ2-1 and V is TRBV6-5; 11 bases map to TRBD2. Germline V gene lookup returns CDR1 MNHEY and CDR2 SVGAGI. The junction had 6 bases not matched to a gene; V was cut back by 2 bases and J by 0 bases. This CDR3 has 18 residues. CDR3 coding DNA: TGTGCCAGCAGTTACCGGACTAGCGGGCCGCGCTCCTACAATGAGCAGTTCTTC. Protein product: CASSYRTSGPRSYNEQFF.

The V call is TRBV11-1, the J call TRBJ2-5; TRBD2 aligns across 10 bases. Germline V CDR1 and CDR2: SGHAT, FQDESV (reference sequence). The CDR3 loop spans 20 amino acids. The trim removed 0 bases at V and 2 bases at J, leaving 15 bases unmatched. CDR3 bases: TGTGCCAGCAGCTTAGCGCGGGGTCTAGCGGGAGAAGGACTACAAGAGACCCAGTACTTC. This gives the protein CASSLARGLAGEGLQETQYF.

The chain uses TRBV11-3 and TRBJ2-1; D perhaps matches TRBD1 (6 bases). This CDR3 spans 15 amino acids. V lost 4 bases and J lost 2, with 12 bases in between. CDR1 SGHNT and CDR2 YENEEA come from the germline V gene. The CDR3 nucleotides are TGTGCCAGCAGCTCGGGGACAACGACCTACAATGAGCAGTTCTTC. Translating it yields CASSSGTTTYNEQFF.

This clonotype was observed many times. The V call is TRBV7-2, the J call TRBJ2-3; TRBD1 matches 8 bases. Trimming took 5 bases from V and 4 from J; bases not matched to a gene: 8. This CDR3 has 15 amino acids. The germline V gene has CDR1 SGHTA and CDR2 FQGNSA. CDR3 bases: TGTGCCAGCAGCGGCGGCAGGGGGCGCCCAGATACGCAGTATTTT. Residues: CASSGGRGRPDTQYF.

This clonotype was detected a few times. The chain uses TRBV28 and TRBJ2-1, with D unclear. V lost 4 bases and J 3 bases, leaving 7 bases between the germline ends. The germline V gene has CDR1 MDHEN and CDR2 SYDVKM. The CDR3 covers 13 residues. The CDR3 DNA reads as TGTGCCAGCAGTTCTGAGGTCTACAATGAGCAGTTCTTC. Translated: CASSSEVYNEQFF. Combining the CDR3 with reference TRBV28 and TRBJ2-1 gives the whole variable domain DVKVTQSSRYLVKRTGEKVFLECVQDMDHENMFWYRQDPGLGLRLIYFSYDVKMKEKGDIPEGYSVSREKKERFSLILESASTNQTSMYLCASSSEVYNEQFFGPGTRLTVL.

The V call is TRBV6-2 or TRBV6-3, the J call TRBJ1-1; no clear D gene. Looked up from germline, CDR1 is MNHEY and CDR2 is SVGEGT. CDR3 length: 15 residues. V lost 4 bases, J lost 7 bases, and 19 bases lay in between. Written as DNA, the CDR3 is TGTGCCAGCAGTTGGGTGACCGCCAGAAATAGTGAAGCTTTCTTT. Protein: CASSWVTARNSEAFF.

V and J are TRBV10-3 and TRBJ1-3; D may be TRBD1 (6 bases). The CDR3 sequence is 15 residues long. The germline V gene has CDR1 ENHRY and CDR2 SYGVKD. Trimming left V 6 bases short and J 0 bases short, with 12 bases between. CDR3 residues: CAIRQGNSSGNTIYF. Here the CDR3 DNA reads TGTGCCATCAGGCAGGGGAATTCCTCTGGAAACACCATATATTTT.

This clonotype was detected many times. The chain has TRBV15 and TRBJ2-3; D not resolved. V was cut by 3 bases and J by 2 bases, with 15 bases left in between. The CDR3 has 16 amino acids. Per germline, CDR1 LNHNV and CDR2 YYDKDF (reference sequence). CDR3 region: CATSSPRPDSTDTQYF. DNA for the CDR3: TGTGCCACCAGCAGTCCTCGACCCGATTCCACAGATACGCAGTATTTT.

This clonotype turned up a few times. The chain combines TRBV6-2 or TRBV6-3 with TRBJ2-3, with D uncertain. Germline V gives CDR1 MNHEY, CDR2 SVGEGT. V lost 2 bases and J lost 4, with 10 bases in between. The CDR3 is 14 amino acids. The CDR3 DNA is TGTGCCAGCAGTTACGCTGCAGTTCCAGATACGCAGTATTTT. Translating it yields CASSYAAVPDTQYF.

There are a few counts of this clonotype. The chain couples TRBV6-1 to TRBJ2-7; D is unresolved. The CDR3 runs 14 residues. The V end was cut by 4 bases, the J end by 1 base, with 11 bases between. Germline V gives CDR1 MNHNS, CDR2 SASEGT. CDR3 DNA sequence: TGTGCCAGCAGTGGTCACAGAAATTCCTACGAGCAGTACTTC. Protein: CASSGHRNSYEQYF.

There are many counts of this clonotype. This chain connects TRBV2 to TRBJ1-1, with D perhaps TRBD1 (5 bases). The V gene's germline CDR1 is SNHLY and CDR2 FYNNEI. The CDR3 extends over 14 amino acids. V dropped 0 bases and J dropped 6 bases, with 11 bases sitting between them. CDR3: CASSEAGGNAEAFF. The CDR3 nucleotides read TGTGCCAGCAGTGAAGCGGGGGGTAACGCTGAAGCTTTCTTT.